Reported below is one T cell receptor beta chain. The record originates from a study of T-cell reconstitution after alpha-beta-depleted transplantation in children. Using unique molecular identifiers, the investigators prepared the TCRbeta library. MiXCR, applied by TCRdb to the PCR reads, yields one record per CDR3 protein. This sample has about 410,000 distinct CDR3 sequences; about a fifth occur once, and the top ten carry 3% to 4.5%. The sequence was collected from a human donor who donated a stem cell graft to a child with acute myeloid leukemia. Material: PBMCs from the stem cell graft donor, obtained from the stem cell graft.

CDR3 loop: CASSLAGGIGGELFF. The CDR3 DNA reads as TGTGCCAGCAGCTTAGCGGGAGGGATCGGCGGGGAGCTGTTTTTT. The rearrangement uses TRBV11-2 and TRBJ2-2; 8 bases are shared with TRBD2. Looked up from germline, CDR1 is SGHAT and CDR2 is FQNNGV. V shed 1 base and J 7 bases; nucleotides not matched to a gene: 5. This CDR3 contains 15 residues.